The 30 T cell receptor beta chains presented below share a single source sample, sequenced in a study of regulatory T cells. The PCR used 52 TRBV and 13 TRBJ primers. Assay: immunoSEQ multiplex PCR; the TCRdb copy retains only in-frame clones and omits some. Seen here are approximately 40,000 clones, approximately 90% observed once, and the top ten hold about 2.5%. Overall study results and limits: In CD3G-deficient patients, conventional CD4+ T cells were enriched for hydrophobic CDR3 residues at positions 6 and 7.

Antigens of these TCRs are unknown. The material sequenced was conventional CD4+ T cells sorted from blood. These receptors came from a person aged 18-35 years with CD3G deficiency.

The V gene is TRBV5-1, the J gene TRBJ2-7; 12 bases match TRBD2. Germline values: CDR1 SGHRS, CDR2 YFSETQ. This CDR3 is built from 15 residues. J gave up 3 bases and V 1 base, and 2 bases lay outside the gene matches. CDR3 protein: CASSLWGLAGYEQYF. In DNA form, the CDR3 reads TGCGCCAGCAGCTTGTGGGGACTAGCGGGCTACGAGCAGTACTTC.

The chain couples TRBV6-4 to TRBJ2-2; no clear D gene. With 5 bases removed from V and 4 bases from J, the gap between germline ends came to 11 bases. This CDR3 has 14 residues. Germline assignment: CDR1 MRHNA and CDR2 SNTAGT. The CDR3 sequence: CASSYGRGTGELFF. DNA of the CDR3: TGTGCCAGCAGTTACGGAAGAGGCACCGGGGAGCTGTTTTTT.

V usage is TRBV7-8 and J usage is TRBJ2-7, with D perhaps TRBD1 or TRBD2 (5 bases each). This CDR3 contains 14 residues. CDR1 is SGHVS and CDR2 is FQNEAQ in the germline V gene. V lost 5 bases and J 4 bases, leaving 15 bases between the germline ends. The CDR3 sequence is CASSPGTVVYEQYF. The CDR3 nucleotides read TGTGCCAGCAGCCCCGGGACGGTGGTTTACGAGCAGTACTTC.

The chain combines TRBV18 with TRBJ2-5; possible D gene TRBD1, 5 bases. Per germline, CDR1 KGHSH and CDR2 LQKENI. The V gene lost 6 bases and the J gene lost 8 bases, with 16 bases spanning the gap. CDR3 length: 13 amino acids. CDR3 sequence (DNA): TGTGCCAGCTCTCTTGGGGCGGACGACACCCAGTACTTC. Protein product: CASSLGADDTQYF. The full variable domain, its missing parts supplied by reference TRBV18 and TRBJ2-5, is NAGVMQNPRHLVRRRGQEARLRCSPMKGHSHVYWYRQLPEEGLKFMVYLQKENIIDESGMPKERFSAEFPKEGPSILRIQQVVRGDSAAYFCASSLGADDTQYFGPGTRLLVL.

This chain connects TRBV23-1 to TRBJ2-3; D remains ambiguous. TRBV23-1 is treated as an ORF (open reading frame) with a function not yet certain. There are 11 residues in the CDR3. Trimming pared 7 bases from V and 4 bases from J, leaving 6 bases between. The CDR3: CASIQPDTQYF. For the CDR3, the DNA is TGCGCCAGCATTCAGCCAGATACGCAGTATTTT.

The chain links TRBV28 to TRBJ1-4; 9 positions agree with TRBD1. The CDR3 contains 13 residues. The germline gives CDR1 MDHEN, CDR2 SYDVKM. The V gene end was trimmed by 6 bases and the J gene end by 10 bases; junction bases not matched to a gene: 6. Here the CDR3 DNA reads TGTGCCAGCAGCACGACAGGGGGAGGAAAACTGTTTTTT. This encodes CASSTTGGGKLFF.

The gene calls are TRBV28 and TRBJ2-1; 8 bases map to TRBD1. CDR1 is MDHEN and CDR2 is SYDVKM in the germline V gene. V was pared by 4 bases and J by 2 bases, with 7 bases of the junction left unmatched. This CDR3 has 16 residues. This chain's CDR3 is CASSSSGQGAYNEQFF. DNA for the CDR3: TGTGCCAGCAGTTCCTCCGGACAGGGTGCCTACAATGAGCAGTTCTTC. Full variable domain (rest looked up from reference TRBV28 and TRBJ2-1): DVKVTQSSRYLVKRTGEKVFLECVQDMDHENMFWYRQDPGLGLRLIYFSYDVKMKEKGDIPEGYSVSREKKERFSLILESASTNQTSMYLCASSSSGQGAYNEQFFGPGTRLTVL.

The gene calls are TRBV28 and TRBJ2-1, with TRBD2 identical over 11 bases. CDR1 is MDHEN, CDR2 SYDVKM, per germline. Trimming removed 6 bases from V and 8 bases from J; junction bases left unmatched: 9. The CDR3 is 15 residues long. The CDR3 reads CASSLTSGRGYEQFF. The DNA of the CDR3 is TGTGCCAGCAGCCTCACTAGCGGGAGAGGGTATGAGCAGTTCTTC.

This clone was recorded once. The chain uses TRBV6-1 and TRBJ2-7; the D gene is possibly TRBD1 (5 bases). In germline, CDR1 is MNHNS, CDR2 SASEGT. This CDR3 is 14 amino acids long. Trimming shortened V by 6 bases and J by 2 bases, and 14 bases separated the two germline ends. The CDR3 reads CASRQFGQPYEQYF. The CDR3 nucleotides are TGTGCCAGCAGACAATTCGGACAACCCTACGAGCAGTACTTC.

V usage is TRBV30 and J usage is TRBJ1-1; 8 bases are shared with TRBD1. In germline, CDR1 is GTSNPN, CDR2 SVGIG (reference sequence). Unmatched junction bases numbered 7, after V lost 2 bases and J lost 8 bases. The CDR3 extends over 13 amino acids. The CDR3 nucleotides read TGTGCCTGGAGTTCGGACAGGGAGGGAGAAGCTTTCTTT. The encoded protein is CAWSSDREGEAFF.

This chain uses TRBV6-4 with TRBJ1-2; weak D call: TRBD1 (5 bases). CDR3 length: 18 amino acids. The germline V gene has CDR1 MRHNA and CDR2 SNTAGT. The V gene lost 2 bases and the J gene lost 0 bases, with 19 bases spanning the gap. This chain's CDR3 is CASSDQVEGPGTNYGYTF. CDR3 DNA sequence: TGTGCCAGCAGTGACCAGGTTGAAGGGCCAGGGACTAACTATGGCTACACCTTC.

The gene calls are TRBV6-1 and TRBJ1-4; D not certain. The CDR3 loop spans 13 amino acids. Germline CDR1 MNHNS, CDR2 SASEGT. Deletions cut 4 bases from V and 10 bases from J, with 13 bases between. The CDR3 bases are TGTGCCAGCAGTGCTTTCCCCGATGGAAAACTGTTTTTT. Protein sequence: CASSAFPDGKLFF.

Written as DNA, the CDR3 is TGTGCCAGCTCCACCTCTGGAGGGCCGGATACGCAGTATTTT. Amino acid sequence: CASSTSGGPDTQYF. The gene calls are TRBV18 and TRBJ2-3; tentatively, D is TRBD2 (6 bases). The V end was cut by 6 bases, the J end by 6 bases, with 16 bases between. Germline V gene sequence: CDR1 KGHSH, CDR2 LQKENI. CDR3 length: 14 amino acids.

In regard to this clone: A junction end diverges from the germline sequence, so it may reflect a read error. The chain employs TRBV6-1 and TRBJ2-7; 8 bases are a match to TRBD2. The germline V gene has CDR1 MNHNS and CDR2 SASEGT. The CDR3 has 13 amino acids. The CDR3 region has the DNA TGTGCCAGCACTGAAGCGGGAGTGAGCGAGCAGTACTTC. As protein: CASTEAGVSEQYF.

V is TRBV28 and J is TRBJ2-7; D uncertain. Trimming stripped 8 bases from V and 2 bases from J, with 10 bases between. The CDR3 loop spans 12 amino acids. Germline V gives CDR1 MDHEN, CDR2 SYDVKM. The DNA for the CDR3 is TGTGCCAGCTGCAGTGGTCCCTACGAGCAGTACTTC. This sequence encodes CASCSGPYEQYF.

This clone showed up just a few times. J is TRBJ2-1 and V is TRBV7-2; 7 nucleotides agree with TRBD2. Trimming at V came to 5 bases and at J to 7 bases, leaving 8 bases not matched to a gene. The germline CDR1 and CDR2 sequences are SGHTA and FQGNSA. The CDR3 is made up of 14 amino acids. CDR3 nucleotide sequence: TGTGCCAGCAGCCGGGGACTACCCACGAATGAGCAGTTCTTC. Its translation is CASSRGLPTNEQFF.

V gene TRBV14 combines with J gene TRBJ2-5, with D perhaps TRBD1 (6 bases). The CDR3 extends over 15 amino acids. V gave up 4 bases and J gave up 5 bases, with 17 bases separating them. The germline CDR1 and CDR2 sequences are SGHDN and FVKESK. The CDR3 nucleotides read TGTGCCAGCAGCCCCGGCAGGGGCCCTTGGGAGACCCAGTACTTC. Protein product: CASSPGRGPWETQYF. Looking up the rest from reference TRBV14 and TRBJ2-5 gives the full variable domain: EAGVTQFPSHSVIEKGQTVTLRCDPISGHDNLYWYRRVMGKEIKFLLHFVKESKQDESGMPNNRFLAERTGGTYSTLKVQPAELEDSGVYFCASSPGRGPWETQYFGPGTRLLVL.

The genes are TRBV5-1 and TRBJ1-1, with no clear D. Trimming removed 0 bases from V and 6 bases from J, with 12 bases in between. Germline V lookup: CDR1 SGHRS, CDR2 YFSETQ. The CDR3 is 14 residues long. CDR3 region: CASSLGVGAAEAFF. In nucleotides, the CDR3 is TGCGCCAGCAGCTTGGGTGTGGGCGCGGCTGAAGCTTTCTTT. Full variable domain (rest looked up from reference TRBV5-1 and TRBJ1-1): KAGVTQTPRYLIKTRGQQVTLSCSPISGHRSVSWYQQTPGQGLQFLFEYFSETQRNKGNFPGRFSGRQFSNSRSEMNVSTLELGDSALYLCASSLGVGAAEAFFGQGTRLTVV.

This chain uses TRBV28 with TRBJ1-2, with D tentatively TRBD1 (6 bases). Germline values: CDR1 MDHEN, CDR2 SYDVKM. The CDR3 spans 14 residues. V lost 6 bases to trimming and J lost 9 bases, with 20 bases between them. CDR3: CASSPGTPKQRYTF. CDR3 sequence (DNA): TGTGCCAGCAGCCCCGGGACACCGAAGCAGCGCTACACCTTC.

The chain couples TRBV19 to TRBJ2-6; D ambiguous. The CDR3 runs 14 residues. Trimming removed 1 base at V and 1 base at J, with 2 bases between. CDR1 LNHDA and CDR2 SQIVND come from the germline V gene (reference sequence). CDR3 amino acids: CASSIGSGANVLTF. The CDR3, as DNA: TGTGCCAGTAGTATAGGTTCTGGGGCCAACGTCCTGACTTTC.

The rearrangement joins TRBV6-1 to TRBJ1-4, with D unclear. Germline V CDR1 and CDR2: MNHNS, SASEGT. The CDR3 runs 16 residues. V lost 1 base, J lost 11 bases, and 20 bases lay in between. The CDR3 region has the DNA TGTGCCAGCAGTGAAGGTAGCAGGCCCTTTAGTAGGAAACTGTTTTTT. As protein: CASSEGSRPFSRKLFF.

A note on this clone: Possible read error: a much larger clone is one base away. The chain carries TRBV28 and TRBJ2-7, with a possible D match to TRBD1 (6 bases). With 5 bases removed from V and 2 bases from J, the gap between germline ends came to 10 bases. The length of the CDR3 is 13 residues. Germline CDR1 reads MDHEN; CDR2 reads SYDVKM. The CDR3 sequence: CASSRTATYEQYF. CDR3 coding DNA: TGTGCCAGCAGTAGGACAGCCACCTACGAGCAGTACTTC. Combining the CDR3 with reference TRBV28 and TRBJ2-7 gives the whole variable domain DVKVTQSSRYLVKRTGEKVFLECVQDMDHENMFWYRQDPGLGLRLIYFSYDVKMKEKGDIPEGYSVSREKKERFSLILESASTNQTSMYLCASSRTATYEQYFGPGTRLTVT.

CDR3: CASSSQPNQPQHF. The DNA of the CDR3 is TGTGCCAGCAGCTCCCAGCCAAATCAGCCCCAGCATTTT. The V gene is TRBV7-8, the J gene TRBJ1-5; no clear D gene. V lost 4 bases and J lost 4, with 8 bases in between. Germline CDR1 SGHVS, CDR2 FQNEAQ. The CDR3 has 13 residues.

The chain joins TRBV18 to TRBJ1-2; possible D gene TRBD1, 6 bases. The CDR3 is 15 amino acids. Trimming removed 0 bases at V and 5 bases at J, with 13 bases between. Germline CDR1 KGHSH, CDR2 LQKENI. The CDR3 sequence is CASSPPGGSGYGYTF. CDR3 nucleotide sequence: TGTGCCAGCTCACCACCGGGGGGCTCGGGATATGGCTACACCTTC.

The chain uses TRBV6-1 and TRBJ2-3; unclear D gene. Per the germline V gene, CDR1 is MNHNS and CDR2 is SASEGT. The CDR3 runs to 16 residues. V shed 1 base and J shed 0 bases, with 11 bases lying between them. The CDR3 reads CASSEVSWRSTDTQYF. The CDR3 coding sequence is TGTGCCAGCAGTGAAGTAAGCTGGAGAAGCACAGATACGCAGTATTTT.

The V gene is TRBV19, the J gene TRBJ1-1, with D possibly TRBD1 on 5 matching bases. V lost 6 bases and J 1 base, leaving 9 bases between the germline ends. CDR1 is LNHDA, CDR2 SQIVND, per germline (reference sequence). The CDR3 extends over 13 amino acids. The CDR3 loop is CASRPQGNTEAFF. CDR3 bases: TGTGCCAGTAGACCTCAGGGGAACACTGAAGCTTTCTTT.

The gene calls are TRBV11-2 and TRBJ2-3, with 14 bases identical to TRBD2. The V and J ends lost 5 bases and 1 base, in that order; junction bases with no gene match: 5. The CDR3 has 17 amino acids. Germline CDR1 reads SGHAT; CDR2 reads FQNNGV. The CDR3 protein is CASSQGTSGGGTDTQYF. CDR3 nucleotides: TGTGCCAGCAGCCAAGGGACTAGCGGGGGCGGCACAGATACGCAGTATTTT.

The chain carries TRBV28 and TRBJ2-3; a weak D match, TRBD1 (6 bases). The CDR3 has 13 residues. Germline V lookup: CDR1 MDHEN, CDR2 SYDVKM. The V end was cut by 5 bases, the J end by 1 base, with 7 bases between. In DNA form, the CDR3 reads TGTGCCAGCAGTAAGGGGGGCACAGATACGCAGTATTTT. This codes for CASSKGGTDTQYF.

The CDR3 nucleotides are TGTGCTAGTGGTTTGAACTTCCCCAATGAGCAGTTCTTC. This gives the protein CASGLNFPNEQFF. The chain is built from TRBV12-5 and TRBJ2-1; D is unclear. CDR3 size: 13 residues. V lost 2 bases and J 6 bases, leaving 8 bases between the germline ends. Germline V lookup: CDR1 LGHNT, CDR2 FRNRAP.

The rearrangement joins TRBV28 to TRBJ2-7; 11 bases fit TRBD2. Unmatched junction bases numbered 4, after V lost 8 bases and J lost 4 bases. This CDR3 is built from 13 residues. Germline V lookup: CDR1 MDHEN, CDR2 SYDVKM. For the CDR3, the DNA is TGTGCCAGCCGCGCTAGCGGGAGGTACGAGCAGTACTTC. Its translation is CASRASGRYEQYF.